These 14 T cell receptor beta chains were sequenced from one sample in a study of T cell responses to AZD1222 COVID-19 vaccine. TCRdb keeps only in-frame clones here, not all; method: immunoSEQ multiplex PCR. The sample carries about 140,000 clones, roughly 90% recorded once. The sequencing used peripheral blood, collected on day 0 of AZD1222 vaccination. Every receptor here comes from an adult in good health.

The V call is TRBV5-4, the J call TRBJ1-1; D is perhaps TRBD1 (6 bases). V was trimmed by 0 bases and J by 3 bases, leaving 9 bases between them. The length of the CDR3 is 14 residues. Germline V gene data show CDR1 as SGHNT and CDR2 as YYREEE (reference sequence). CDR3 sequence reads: CASSLEQGYTEAFF. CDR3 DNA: TGTGCCAGCAGCTTGGAACAGGGTTACACTGAAGCTTTCTTT.

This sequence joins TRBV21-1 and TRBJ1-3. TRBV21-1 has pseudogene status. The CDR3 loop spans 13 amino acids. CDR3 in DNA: TGTGCCAGCAGCAATAACTCTGGAAACACCATATATTTT. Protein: CASSNNSGNTIYF.

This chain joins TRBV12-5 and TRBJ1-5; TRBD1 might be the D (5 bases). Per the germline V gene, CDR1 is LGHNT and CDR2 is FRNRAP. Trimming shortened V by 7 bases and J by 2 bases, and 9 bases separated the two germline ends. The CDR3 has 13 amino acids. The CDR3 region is CASEGAGNQPQHF. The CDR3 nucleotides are TGTGCTAGTGAAGGGGCGGGCAATCAGCCCCAGCATTTT.

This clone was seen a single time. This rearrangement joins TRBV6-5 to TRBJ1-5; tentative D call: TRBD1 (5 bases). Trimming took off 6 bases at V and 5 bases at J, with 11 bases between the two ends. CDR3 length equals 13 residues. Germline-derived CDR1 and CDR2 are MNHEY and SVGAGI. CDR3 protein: CASRGGNHQPQHF. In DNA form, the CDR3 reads TGTGCCAGCAGGGGGGGAAATCATCAGCCCCAGCATTTT.

The CDR3 DNA reads TGTGCCACCGGGACGGAGAGCTCTGGAAACACCATATATTTT. This encodes CATGTESSGNTIYF. The chain links TRBV28 to TRBJ1-3, with D possibly matching TRBD1 (5 bases). Deletions cut 10 bases from V and 0 bases from J, with 13 bases between. The germline CDR1 and CDR2 sequences are MDHEN and SYDVKM. This CDR3 comprises 14 residues.

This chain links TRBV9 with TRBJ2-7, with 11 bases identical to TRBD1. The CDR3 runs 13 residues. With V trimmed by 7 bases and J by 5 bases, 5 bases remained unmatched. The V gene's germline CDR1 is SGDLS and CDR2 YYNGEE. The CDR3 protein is CASGGTGGHEQYF. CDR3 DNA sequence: TGTGCCAGCGGTGGGACAGGGGGGCACGAGCAGTACTTC. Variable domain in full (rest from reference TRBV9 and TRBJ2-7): DSGVTQTPKHLITATGQRVTLRCSPRSGDLSVYWYQQSLDQGLQFLIQYYNGEERAKGNILERFSAQQFPDLHSELNLSSLELGDSALYFCASGGTGGHEQYFGPGTRLTVT.

CDR3 in amino acids: CASSQVDAGSYNSPLHF. CDR3 nucleotides: TGTGCCAGCAGCCAAGTTGACGCGGGTTCCTATAATTCACCCCTCCACTTT. The chain links TRBV4-2 to TRBJ1-6; the D is unclear. V was pared by 1 base and J by 1 base, with 11 bases between. The CDR3 sequence is 17 residues long. Germline-derived CDR1 and CDR2 are LGHNA and YNFKEQ.

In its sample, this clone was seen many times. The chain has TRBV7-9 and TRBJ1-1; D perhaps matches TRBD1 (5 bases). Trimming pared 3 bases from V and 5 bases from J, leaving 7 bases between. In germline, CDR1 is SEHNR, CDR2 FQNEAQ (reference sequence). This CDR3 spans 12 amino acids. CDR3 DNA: TGTGCCAGCAGCTTTGCAGGGACTGAAGCTTTCTTT. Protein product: CASSFAGTEAFF.

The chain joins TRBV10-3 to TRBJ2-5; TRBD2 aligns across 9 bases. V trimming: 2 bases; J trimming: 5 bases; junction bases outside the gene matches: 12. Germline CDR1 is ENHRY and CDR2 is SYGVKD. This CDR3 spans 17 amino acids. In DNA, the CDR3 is TGTGCCATCAGTGAGGAGAGGGGTAGCGGGAGAGGGGAGACCCAGTACTTC. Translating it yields CAISEERGSGRGETQYF.

CDR3 sequence: CASSLDRGLNQPQHF. CDR3 sequence (DNA): TGTGCCAGCAGTCTAGACAGGGGCCTCAATCAGCCCCAGCATTTT. The V call is TRBV5-6, the J call TRBJ1-5; 8 bases line up with TRBD1. This CDR3 has 15 amino acids. V was pared by 5 bases and J by 3 bases, with 7 bases of the junction left unmatched. Germline CDR1 SGHDT, CDR2 YYEEEE.

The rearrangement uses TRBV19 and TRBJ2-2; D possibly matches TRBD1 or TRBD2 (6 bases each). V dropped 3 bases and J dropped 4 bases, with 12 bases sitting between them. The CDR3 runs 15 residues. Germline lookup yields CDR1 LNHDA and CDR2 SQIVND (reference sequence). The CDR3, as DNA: TGTGCCAGTAGTATTGGGGGGCTGGGCACCGGGGAGCTGTTTTTT. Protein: CASSIGGLGTGELFF.

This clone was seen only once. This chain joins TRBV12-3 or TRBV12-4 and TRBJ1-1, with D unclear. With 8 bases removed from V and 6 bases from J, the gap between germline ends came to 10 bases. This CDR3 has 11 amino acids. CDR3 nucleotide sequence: TGTGCCAGCCACGGTGGCGCTGAAGCTTTCTTT. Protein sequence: CASHGGAEAFF.

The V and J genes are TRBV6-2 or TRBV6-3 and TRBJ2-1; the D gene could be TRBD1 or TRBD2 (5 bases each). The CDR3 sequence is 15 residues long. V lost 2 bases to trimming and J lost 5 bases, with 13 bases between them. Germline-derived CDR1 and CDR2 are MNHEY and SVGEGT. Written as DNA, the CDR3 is TGTGCCAGCAGTTACCTGGGGGAGCGGCACAATGAGCAGTTCTTC. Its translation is CASSYLGERHNEQFF.

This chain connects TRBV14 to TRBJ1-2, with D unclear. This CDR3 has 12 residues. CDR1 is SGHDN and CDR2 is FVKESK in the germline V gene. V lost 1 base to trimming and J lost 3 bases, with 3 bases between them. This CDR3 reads CASSQAYYGYTF. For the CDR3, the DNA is TGTGCCAGCAGCCAAGCCTACTATGGCTACACCTTC.